These 16 T cell receptor beta chains came from one sample sequenced in a study of T cells after yellow fever vaccination. MiXCR, run by TCRdb on the 5' RACE reads, gives a single entry per CDR3 protein. The sample holds roughly 68,000 distinct CDR3 sequences, over 6% seen once. This specimen consisted of CD8+ T cells sorted from PBMCs, obtained about 41 days after the first yellow fever vaccination. The receptor set was obtained from a man aged 18 to 29 who received the YFV17D yellow fever vaccine.

This clonotype was seen many times. This chain joins TRBV4-1 and TRBJ1-2, with 7 positions matching TRBD1. V shed 3 bases, J shed 5 bases, and the junction held 6 bases outside the gene matches. CDR3 size: 14 residues. The germline CDR1 and CDR2 sequences are MGHRA and YSYEKL. This CDR3 reads CASSHSTGWYGYTF. The DNA for the CDR3 is TGCGCCAGCAGCCATTCGACAGGGTGGTATGGCTACACCTTC.

The sample holds many counts of this clonotype. The CDR3 nucleotides read TGTGCCAGCAGCGTAGGGACAGGGACGGATAATTCACCCCTCCACTTT. Its protein product is CASSVGTGTDNSPLHF. The rearrangement uses TRBV9 and TRBJ1-6; 8 nucleotides line up with TRBD1. Germline loops: CDR1 SGDLS, CDR2 YYNGEE. The CDR3 contains 16 residues. The junction had 4 bases not matched to a gene; V was cut back by 0 bases and J by 5 bases. The entire variable domain, with the rest obtained from reference TRBV9 and TRBJ1-6, is as follows: DSGVTQTPKHLITATGQRVTLRCSPRSGDLSVYWYQQSLDQGLQFLIQYYNGEERAKGNILERFSAQQFPDLHSELNLSSLELGDSALYFCASSVGTGTDNSPLHFGNGTRLTVT.

This clonotype has ten or more counts. The chain recombines TRBV28 with TRBJ2-2; weak D call: TRBD2 (6 bases). Germline V gene lookup returns CDR1 MDHEN and CDR2 SYDVKM. The CDR3 covers 15 residues. Trimming took off 5 bases at V and 0 bases at J, with 10 bases between the two ends. CDR3 nucleotide sequence: TGTGCCAGCAGTATCACGGGGGCGAACACCGGGGAGCTGTTTTTT. Translated, it gives CASSITGANTGELFF.

At least ten counts were recorded for this clonotype. V is TRBV7-9 and J is TRBJ2-2, with 14 bases aligning to TRBD2. This CDR3 has 17 residues. With 5 bases clipped from V and 3 bases from J, the junction kept 5 bases outside the gene matches. Germline assignment: CDR1 SEHNR and CDR2 FQNEAQ (reference sequence). This CDR3 reads CASSRGLAGGYTGELFF. The CDR3 nucleotides are TGTGCCAGCAGCCGCGGACTAGCGGGGGGCTACACCGGGGAGCTGTTTTTT.

This clonotype was picked up a small number of times. This chain uses TRBV5-1 with TRBJ1-5, with D unresolved. CDR3 size: 15 residues. Trimming removed 1 base at V and 3 bases at J, with 11 bases between. Germline lookup yields CDR1 SGHRS and CDR2 YFSETQ. In nucleotides, the CDR3 is TGCGCCAGCAGCTTGCTATCACCCCTCAATCAGCCCCAGCATTTT. This sequence encodes CASSLLSPLNQPQHF.

The chain combines TRBV20-1 with TRBJ2-5; 9 bases line up with TRBD2. CDR1 and CDR2 from the germline V gene are DFQATT and SNEGSKA (reference sequence). This CDR3 spans 17 amino acids. Losses at the gene ends were 2 bases for V and 2 bases for J; bases not matched to a gene: 12. CDR3 region: CSARPQYGTSRQETQYF. DNA of the CDR3: TGCAGTGCTAGACCGCAATACGGGACTAGCAGACAAGAGACCCAGTACTTC.

This clonotype was seen at least ten times. This rearrangement joins TRBV12-3 or TRBV12-4 to TRBJ2-7; D unclear. V gave up 3 bases and J gave up 3 bases, with 6 bases separating them. The CDR3 runs to 12 residues. The CDR3, as DNA: TGTGCCAGCAGTTTGGGGATCTACGAGCAGTACTTC. Translated: CASSLGIYEQYF.

DNA for the CDR3: TGTGCCATCAGCGAAAGGGGGCGGAATCAGCCCCAGCATTTT. It specifies CAISERGRNQPQHF. The gene calls are TRBV10-3 and TRBJ1-5, with 7 bases matching TRBD1. Germline CDR1 reads ENHRY; CDR2 reads SYGVKD. This CDR3 comprises 14 residues. J gave up 4 bases and V 6 bases, and 6 bases lay outside the gene matches.

In its sample, this clonotype was seen many times. The chain is built from TRBV10-2 and TRBJ2-5; D is possibly TRBD2 (6 bases). Trimming took off 6 bases at V and 2 bases at J, with 16 bases between the two ends. This CDR3 is built from 15 residues. The germline V gene has CDR1 WSHSY and CDR2 SAAADI. In DNA form, the CDR3 reads TGCGCCAGCAGCCCCTCCGCGGGGCCGCAAGAGACCCAGTACTTC. It translates to CASSPSAGPQETQYF.

This clonotype was seen repeatedly, ten times or more. This chain joins TRBV11-2 and TRBJ2-1; perhaps TRBD1 as D (6 bases). With 4 bases removed from V and 3 bases from J, the gap between germline ends came to 13 bases. Looked up from germline, CDR1 is SGHAT and CDR2 is FQNNGV. The CDR3 is made up of 15 amino acids. This CDR3 reads CASSYGQNFYNEQFF. In DNA form, the CDR3 reads TGTGCCAGCAGCTACGGACAGAACTTCTACAATGAGCAGTTCTTC. The whole variable domain, remainder taken from reference TRBV11-2 and TRBJ2-1, is EAGVAQSPRYKIIEKRQSVAFWCNPISGHATLYWYQQILGQGPKLLIQFQNNGVVDDSQLPKDRFSAERLKGVDSTLKIQPAKLEDSAVYLCASSYGQNFYNEQFFGPGTRLTVL.

This clonotype has a count of ten or more. V gene TRBV9 combines with J gene TRBJ2-7; D gene uncertain. CDR3 length: 13 residues. Germline V gene lookup returns CDR1 SGDLS and CDR2 YYNGEE. V lost 0 bases and J lost 3, with 7 bases in between. CDR3 residues: CASSVGWDYEQYF. The CDR3 DNA sequence: TGTGCCAGCAGCGTAGGGTGGGACTACGAGCAGTACTTC.

The chain uses TRBV5-1 and TRBJ2-1; 15 bases fit TRBD2. The V segment lost 1 base and the J segment 4 bases; nucleotides outside the gene matches: 6. CDR1 SGHRS and CDR2 YFSETQ come from the germline V gene. This CDR3 is built from 18 residues. DNA of the CDR3: TGCGCCAGCAGCTTGTCTGGACTAGCGGGGGGGCTTTACAATGAGCAGTTCTTC. This codes for CASSLSGLAGGLYNEQFF.

This clonotype showed up many times. The genes are TRBV5-4 and TRBJ2-5; 11 bases match TRBD2. CDR1 SGHNT and CDR2 YYREEE come from the germline V gene (reference sequence). CDR3 size: 16 residues. With V trimmed by 6 bases and J by 5 bases, 12 bases remained unmatched. The CDR3 bases are TGTGCCAGCATGGGAACTAGCGGGGGCCCCCAGGAGACCCAGTACTTC. Its translation: CASMGTSGGPQETQYF.

This clonotype was recorded many times. This rearrangement joins TRBV27 to TRBJ2-3, with D unresolved. There are 15 residues in the CDR3. Germline-derived CDR1 and CDR2 are MNHEY and SMNVEV (reference sequence). V was trimmed by 5 bases and J by 1 base, leaving 13 bases between them. This CDR3 reads CASSLGFLGTDTQYF. The CDR3, as DNA: TGTGCCAGCAGTCTCGGATTTTTGGGCACAGATACGCAGTATTTT.

This clonotype was detected ten times or more. J is TRBJ2-7 and V is TRBV12-3 or TRBV12-4; 8 bases line up with TRBD2. The trim removed 9 bases at V and 2 bases at J, leaving 6 bases unmatched. The CDR3 runs 13 residues. In DNA form, the CDR3 reads TGTGCCAGTGGGGCGGGGGGCCCCTACGAGCAGTACTTC. Encoded protein: CASGAGGPYEQYF.

In this sample, this clonotype turned up many times. The V gene is TRBV12-3 or TRBV12-4, the J gene TRBJ2-5; the match to TRBD2 covers 12 bases. The CDR3 has 18 amino acids. V dropped 6 bases and J dropped 5; count of bases not matched to a gene: 16. CDR3 protein: CASSPLAGGASWWETQYF. Here the CDR3 DNA reads TGTGCCAGCAGCCCACTAGCGGGGGGCGCTTCGTGGTGGGAGACCCAGTACTTC.